This T cell receptor beta chain was recovered during a study of technical replicates of blood from four donors. TCRdb's copy holds only in-frame clones and misses some; the assay was immunoSEQ multiplex PCR. The repertoire has some 63,000 clones, approximately 87% of them found once; the top ten carry about 5%. This CDR3 is built from 12 residues. Germline values: CDR1 SQVTM, CDR2 ANQGSEA. Unmatched junction bases numbered 5, after V lost 5 bases and J lost 8 bases. The TCR was taken from a human donor in good health. Some clones in this sample may be carry-over from other donors' samples. The chain links TRBV29-1 to TRBJ1-2; 10 bases align to TRBD1. The sequenced sample was PBMCs. The CDR3 protein is CSVRDRGVGYTF. The CDR3 bases are TGCAGCGTTCGGGACAGGGGTGTAGGCTACACCTTC.